The 32 T cell receptor beta chains below come from one sample, sequenced in a study of blood T cell repertoires in COVID-19. Here immunoSEQ multiplex PCR was the method, and the copy in TCRdb shows in-frame clones only, minus some. The sample comprises around 100,000 clones, about 85% of which are singletons, and roughly an eighth rests with the top ten. The sequencing sample was made of peripheral blood. These receptors originate from a man between 45 and 60 years old with active or convalescent COVID-19.

This clone was observed once. The V call is TRBV6-5, the J call TRBJ2-7; 10 bases align to TRBD1. V shed 7 bases, J shed 2 bases, and the junction held 8 bases outside the gene matches. This CDR3 contains 15 residues. Germline lookup yields CDR1 MNHEY and CDR2 SVGAGI. The CDR3 is CASKEGQGSTYEQYF. The DNA of the CDR3 is TGTGCCAGCAAAGAGGGACAGGGGTCTACCTACGAGCAGTACTTC.

This sequence joins TRBV19 and TRBJ1-2; D is unclear. V was pared by 7 bases and J by 1 base, with 13 bases between. Germline V gene sequence: CDR1 LNHDA, CDR2 SQIVND (reference sequence). This CDR3 is 14 amino acids long. The CDR3, as DNA: TGTGCCAGTAACGACGGAGGATTTAACTATGGCTACACCTTC. Residues: CASNDGGFNYGYTF.

The V and J genes are TRBV15 and TRBJ2-3; 10 positions agree with TRBD2. CDR3 size: 17 residues. The junction had 5 bases not matched to a gene; V was cut back by 1 base and J by 1 base. From germline, CDR1 is LNHNV and CDR2 YYDKDF (reference sequence). CDR3 DNA sequence: TGTGCCACCAGCAGAGCTCCCCTAGCGGGGGGCACAGATACGCAGTATTTT. Translated: CATSRAPLAGGTDTQYF.

This chain connects TRBV2 to TRBJ1-1, with D perhaps matching TRBD1 (6 bases). Germline V gene data show CDR1 as SNHLY and CDR2 as FYNNEI. This CDR3 spans 14 amino acids. Trimming took off 3 bases at V and 2 bases at J, with 10 bases between the two ends. The CDR3 DNA reads as TGTGCCAGCAGTGACGCCAGGGGTAACACTGAAGCTTTCTTT. It encodes CASSDARGNTEAFF.

This clone was seen just once. The CDR3 bases are TGTGCCACCAGTGACCCTTGGGGGGAAAACACCGGGGAGCTGTTTTTT. This encodes CATSDPWGENTGELFF. The chain is built from TRBV24-1 and TRBJ2-2, with D perhaps matching TRBD2 (6 bases). The length of the CDR3 is 16 residues. Germline V gene sequence: CDR1 KGHDR, CDR2 SFDVKD. The V end was cut by 4 bases, the J end by 2 bases, with 13 bases between.

The CDR3 region is CSVGTRDSYEQYF. Here the CDR3 DNA reads TGCAGCGTCGGGACAAGAGATTCCTACGAGCAGTACTTC. This rearrangement joins TRBV29-1 to TRBJ2-7, with D possibly matching TRBD1 (6 bases). This CDR3 has 13 amino acids. The germline V gene encodes CDR1 SQVTM and CDR2 ANQGSEA. The V gene lost 6 bases and the J gene lost 1 base, with 13 bases spanning the gap.

The V call is TRBV29-1, the J call TRBJ2-3; D is ambiguous. Germline V gene sequence: CDR1 SQVTM, CDR2 ANQGSEA. V was clipped by 7 bases and J by 1 base, with 6 bases between them. CDR3 length: 11 residues. CDR3 DNA: TGCAGCGCAGTAGGCACAGATACGCAGTATTTT. Translated: CSAVGTDTQYF.

The V and J genes are TRBV27 and TRBJ1-1; D gene ambiguous. The germline CDR1 and CDR2 sequences are MNHEY and SMNVEV (reference sequence). The V end was cut by 8 bases, the J end by 0 bases, with 13 bases between. This CDR3 region has 14 residues. The CDR3 loop is CASEGEAMNTEAFF. The CDR3 nucleotides read TGTGCCAGCGAAGGAGAAGCCATGAACACTGAAGCTTTCTTT.

The chain uses TRBV30 and TRBJ2-3, with 7 positions matching TRBD2. Germline lookup yields CDR1 GTSNPN and CDR2 SVGIG (reference sequence). CDR3 length: 12 amino acids. V gave up 5 bases and J gave up 4 bases; unmatched junction bases: 3. For the CDR3, the DNA is TGTGCCTGGGGGGGGGAGGCAGATACGCAGTATTTT. This codes for CAWGGEADTQYF.

This clone was observed a few times. This sequence joins TRBV15 and TRBJ2-7; 7 bases are a match to TRBD2. After removal of 1 base from V and 5 bases from J, the junction contained 17 bases not matched to a gene. Per the germline V gene, CDR1 is LNHNV and CDR2 is YYDKDF (reference sequence). The CDR3 runs 18 residues. The CDR3 bases are TGTGCCACCAGCAGAGTTGTAGGGAGGGAGGGCCGAAGGGACGAGCAGTACTTC. This codes for CATSRVVGREGRRDEQYF.

Only one count was recorded for this clone. CDR3 loop: CASSKVQDNEQFF. In nucleotides, the CDR3 is TGTGCCAGCAGTAAGGTACAGGATAATGAGCAGTTCTTC. The chain couples TRBV3-1 (or the pseudogene TRBV3-2) to TRBJ2-1, with a tentative D call TRBD1 (5 bases). There are 13 residues in the CDR3. V lost 6 bases, J lost 7 bases, and 13 bases lay in between. Germline V gene data show CDR1 as LGHDT and CDR2 as YNNKEL (reference sequence).

CDR3 bases: TGCGCCAGCAAACGGGACAGCGGCACAGATACGCAGTATTTT. Translation: CASKRDSGTDTQYF. This sequence joins TRBV5-1 and TRBJ2-3; TRBD1 matches at 7 bases. The germline CDR1 and CDR2 sequences are SGHRS and YFSETQ. Trimming at V came to 6 bases and at J to 1 base, leaving 5 bases not matched to a gene. The CDR3 contains 14 residues.

In this sample, this clone turned up once. J is TRBJ2-2 and V is TRBV11-3, with TRBD1 as a possible D gene (6 bases). Trimming stripped 6 bases from V and 0 bases from J, with 11 bases between. The germline CDR1 and CDR2 sequences are SGHNT and YENEEA. There are 15 residues in the CDR3. The CDR3 region is CASRPDRSNTGELFF. The CDR3 DNA sequence: TGTGCCAGCAGACCGGACAGATCGAACACCGGGGAGCTGTTTTTT.

The chain couples TRBV5-1 to TRBJ1-1; 7 positions agree with TRBD1. The CDR3 length is 15 residues. The J segment lost 2 bases and the V segment lost 4 bases, leaving 8 bases of the junction unmatched. Germline CDR1 is SGHRS and CDR2 is YFSETQ. DNA for the CDR3: TGCGCCAGCAGCCCCACGGCAGGGGGAAACACTGAAGCTTTCTTT. Encoded protein: CASSPTAGGNTEAFF.

The rearrangement uses TRBV6-5 and TRBJ2-5, with D perhaps matching TRBD2 (6 bases). The CDR3 has 13 amino acids. Germline CDR1 reads MNHEY; CDR2 reads SVGAGI. V lost 8 bases to trimming and J lost 4 bases, with 14 bases between them. The CDR3 here is CASYEAGGETQYF. The CDR3 DNA follows: TGTGCCAGCTACGAGGCCGGGGGAGAGACCCAGTACTTC.

This clone turned up a few times. The V and J genes are TRBV12-5 and TRBJ2-1; a possible D gene is TRBD2 (5 bases). Deletions cut 4 bases from V and 5 bases from J, with 9 bases between. From germline, CDR1 is LGHNT and CDR2 FRNRAP. This CDR3 spans 13 amino acids. CDR3 loop: CASGWSSDNEQFF. The CDR3, as DNA: TGTGCTAGTGGTTGGAGTAGCGACAATGAGCAGTTCTTC.

This rearrangement joins TRBV7-2 to TRBJ2-7; 7 bases are shared with TRBD2. Trimming took 6 bases from V and 3 from J; bases not matched to a gene: 8. Germline CDR1 is SGHTA and CDR2 is FQGNSA. This CDR3 contains 14 residues. The CDR3 DNA is TGTGCCAGCAGTCCTGGAGCTAGCGGCTACGAGCAGTACTTC. Translation gives CASSPGASGYEQYF.

The rearrangement links TRBV5-1 to TRBJ2-3; 8 bases align to TRBD2. The germline gives CDR1 SGHRS, CDR2 YFSETQ. The CDR3 has 14 amino acids. The junction had 8 bases not matched to a gene; V was cut back by 7 bases and J by 4 bases. CDR3 loop: CASGSGGPADTQYF. CDR3 coding DNA: TGCGCCAGCGGGTCGGGAGGGCCCGCAGATACGCAGTATTTT. Full variable domain (missing parts from reference TRBV5-1 and TRBJ2-3): KAGVTQTPRYLIKTRGQQVTLSCSPISGHRSVSWYQQTPGQGLQFLFEYFSETQRNKGNFPGRFSGRQFSNSRSEMNVSTLELGDSALYLCASGSGGPADTQYFGPGTRLTVL.

The chain links TRBV30 to TRBJ2-7; 12 nucleotides match TRBD1. V gave up 5 bases and J gave up 5 bases; unmatched junction bases: 7. CDR1 GTSNPN and CDR2 SVGIG come from the germline V gene (reference sequence). This CDR3 is built from 14 residues. CDR3 amino acids: CAWDRDRGLNEQYF. CDR3 sequence (DNA): TGTGCCTGGGACCGGGACAGGGGGCTTAACGAGCAGTACTTC.

The chain employs TRBV19 and TRBJ1-1; TRBD1 matches 7 bases. The CDR3 contains 13 residues. CDR1 is LNHDA and CDR2 is SQIVND in the germline V gene (reference sequence). After removal of 7 bases from V and 5 bases from J, the junction contained 7 bases not matched to a gene. Written as DNA, the CDR3 is TGTGCCAGTAACCCCCCCAGGGGGACTGAAGCTTTCTTT. Its translation: CASNPPRGTEAFF.

The rearrangement uses TRBV29-1 and TRBJ1-1; no clear D. The CDR3 contains 14 residues. Trimming took 2 bases from V and 2 from J, leaving 12 bases between them. Germline V gives CDR1 SQVTM, CDR2 ANQGSEA. CDR3: CSVEPHLANTEAFF. CDR3 sequence (DNA): TGCAGCGTTGAACCACACCTGGCAAACACTGAAGCTTTCTTT.

The chain links TRBV2 to TRBJ1-5; tentative D call: TRBD1 (5 bases). The V gene lost 5 bases and the J gene lost 1 base, with 12 bases spanning the gap. Germline values: CDR1 SNHLY, CDR2 FYNNEI. The CDR3 runs to 15 residues. The CDR3 coding sequence is TGTGCCAGCAGTACAGGTTGGGAAAGCAATCAGCCCCAGCATTTT. Translated: CASSTGWESNQPQHF.

J is TRBJ2-7 and V is TRBV4-2; tentatively, D is TRBD1 (6 bases). Trimming shortened V by 3 bases and J by 2 bases, and 11 bases separated the two germline ends. Germline CDR1 and CDR2: LGHNA and YNFKEQ. There are 14 residues in the CDR3. CDR3 coding DNA: TGTGCCAGCAGCCAGTCTTCAGGGGCCTACGAGCAGTACTTC. It specifies CASSQSSGAYEQYF.

V usage is TRBV2 and J usage is TRBJ1-1; D is undetermined. Germline CDR1 SNHLY, CDR2 FYNNEI. Trimming took off 5 bases at V and 2 bases at J, with 12 bases between the two ends. This CDR3 has 14 residues. This CDR3 is CASSPRGGNTEAFF. CDR3 sequence (DNA): TGTGCCAGCAGTCCCCGGGGTGGTAACACTGAAGCTTTCTTT.

The DNA of the CDR3 is TGTGCCAGCAGCGCACAGATAGCGGGAGCCGCCTACAATGAGCAGTTCTTC. Amino acids: CASSAQIAGAAYNEQFF. The J gene is TRBJ2-1, the V gene TRBV28; 9 nucleotides agree with TRBD2. V gave up 6 bases and J gave up 2 bases; unmatched junction bases: 11. CDR1 MDHEN and CDR2 SYDVKM come from the germline V gene. The CDR3 is 17 residues long. Full variable domain (rest looked up from reference TRBV28 and TRBJ2-1): DVKVTQSSRYLVKRTGEKVFLECVQDMDHENMFWYRQDPGLGLRLIYFSYDVKMKEKGDIPEGYSVSREKKERFSLILESASTNQTSMYLCASSAQIAGAAYNEQFFGPGTRLTVL.

This clone was counted a single time. The chain combines TRBV3-1 (or the pseudogene TRBV3-2) with TRBJ2-4; a possible D gene is TRBD1 (5 bases). V dropped 0 bases and J dropped 6 bases, with 9 bases sitting between them. The CDR3 is 14 amino acids. Germline V gene data show CDR1 as LGHDT and CDR2 as YNNKEL (reference sequence). Written as DNA, the CDR3 is TGTGCCAGCAGCCAAGATCCCGACAGAAACATTCAGTACTTC. This encodes CASSQDPDRNIQYF.

This clone has just a few counts. The chain recombines TRBV5-1 with TRBJ1-1; a possible D gene is TRBD1 (5 bases). V was trimmed by 5 bases and J by 4 bases, leaving 15 bases between them. The CDR3 loop spans 14 amino acids. Germline assignment: CDR1 SGHRS and CDR2 YFSETQ. The CDR3 is CASRSSREGTEAFF. The CDR3 nucleotides read TGCGCCAGCAGATCGTCCAGGGAGGGCACTGAAGCTTTCTTT.

V usage is TRBV3-1 (or the pseudogene TRBV3-2) and J usage is TRBJ1-2; tentative D call: TRBD1 (6 bases). V lost 5 bases and J lost 0, with 10 bases in between. This CDR3 has 14 residues. The germline V gene has CDR1 LGHDT and CDR2 YNNKEL (reference sequence). DNA for the CDR3: TGTGCCAGCAGCTCCGGGACAACTAACTATGGCTACACCTTC. Its protein product is CASSSGTTNYGYTF.

This chain uses TRBV3-1 (or the pseudogene TRBV3-2) with TRBJ1-1; 7 bases map to TRBD1. There are 14 residues in the CDR3. Germline V gene data show CDR1 as LGHDT and CDR2 as YNNKEL (reference sequence). V lost 3 bases and J lost 5; bases outside the gene matches: 6. The CDR3 DNA reads as TGTGCCAGCAGCCAGGAGGGACAGTCAACTGAAGCTTTCTTT. Encoded protein: CASSQEGQSTEAFF.

This clone was detected once. The V gene is TRBV5-1, the J gene TRBJ2-1, with 11 positions matching TRBD2. Trimming at V came to 2 bases and at J to 0 bases, leaving 7 bases not matched to a gene. The CDR3 contains 18 residues. The germline gives CDR1 SGHRS, CDR2 YFSETQ. The CDR3 region has the DNA TGCGCCAGCAGCTTCCCCGGGACTAGCGGAAGCTCCTACAATGAGCAGTTCTTC. This codes for CASSFPGTSGSSYNEQFF.

The V call is TRBV24-1, the J call TRBJ2-5; maybe TRBD2 (5 bases). Germline V gene data show CDR1 as KGHDR and CDR2 as SFDVKD. The CDR3 consists of 14 residues. V lost 4 bases to trimming and J lost 4 bases, with 12 bases between them. Written as DNA, the CDR3 is TGTGCCACCAGTGAAGTCTCCGGAGGAGAGACCCAGTACTTC. Translation: CATSEVSGGETQYF.

This chain joins TRBV30 and TRBJ2-3, with 8 bases matching TRBD2. Trimming at V came to 5 bases and at J to 0 bases, leaving 10 bases not matched to a gene. Germline CDR1 and CDR2: GTSNPN and SVGIG (reference sequence). The CDR3 sequence is 16 residues long. CDR3 protein: CAWAGTPSGSTDTQYF. The CDR3, as DNA: TGTGCCTGGGCCGGCACTCCTAGCGGGAGCACAGATACGCAGTATTTT. Variable domain in full (rest from reference TRBV30 and TRBJ2-3): SQTIHQWPATLVQPVGSPLSLECTVEGTSNPNLYWYRQAAGRGLQLLFYSVGIGQISSEVPQNLSASRPQDRQFILSSKKLLLSDSGFYLCAWAGTPSGSTDTQYFGPGTRLTVL.